The clone carrying this TCR beta chain showed up just once. This CDR3 is built from 14 residues. From germline, CDR1 is SGHRS and CDR2 YFSETQ. The trim removed 1 base at V and 10 bases at J, leaving 10 bases unmatched. This record comes from a study of blood T cell repertoires in COVID-19. Method: immunoSEQ multiplex PCR; TCRdb's copy keeps in-frame clones and lacks some. The sample gives under 350,000 clones, over 75% of which show up once; nearly 7% is in the top ten. This receptor was obtained from a woman in her twenties or thirties with COVID-19, enrolled during active disease. Sequencing was done on a sample of peripheral blood. The chain combines TRBV5-1 with TRBJ2-5, with 7 bases matching TRBD1. The CDR3 nucleotides are TGCGCCAGCAGCTTGATAGGGGGCCAACGGGGCCAGTACTTC. This encodes CASSLIGGQRGQYF.